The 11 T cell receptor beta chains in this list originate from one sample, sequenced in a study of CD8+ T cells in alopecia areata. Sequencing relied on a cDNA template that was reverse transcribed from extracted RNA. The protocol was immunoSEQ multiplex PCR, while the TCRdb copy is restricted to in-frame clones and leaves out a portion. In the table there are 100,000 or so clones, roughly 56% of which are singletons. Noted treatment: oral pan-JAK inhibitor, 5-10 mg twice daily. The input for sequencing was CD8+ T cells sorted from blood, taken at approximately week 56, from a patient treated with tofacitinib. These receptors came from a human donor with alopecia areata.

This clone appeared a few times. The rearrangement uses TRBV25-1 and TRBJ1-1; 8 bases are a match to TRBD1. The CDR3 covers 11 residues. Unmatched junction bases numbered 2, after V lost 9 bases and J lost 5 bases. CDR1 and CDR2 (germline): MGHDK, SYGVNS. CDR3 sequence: CASRQGTEAFF. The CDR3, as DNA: TGTGCCAGTCGACAGGGGACTGAAGCTTTCTTT.

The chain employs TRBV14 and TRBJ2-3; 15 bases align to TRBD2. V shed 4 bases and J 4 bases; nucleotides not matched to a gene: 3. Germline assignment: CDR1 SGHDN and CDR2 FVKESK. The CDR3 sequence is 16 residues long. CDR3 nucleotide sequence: TGTGCCAGCAGCCCCTGGACTAGCGGGGGGGCAGATACGCAGTATTTT. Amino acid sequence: CASSPWTSGGADTQYF.

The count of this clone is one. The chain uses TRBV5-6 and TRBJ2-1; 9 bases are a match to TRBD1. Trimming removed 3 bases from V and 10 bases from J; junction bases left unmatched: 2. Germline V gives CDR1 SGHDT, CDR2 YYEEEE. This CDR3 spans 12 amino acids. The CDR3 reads CASSSGTGEQFF. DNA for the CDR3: TGTGCCAGCAGCTCGGGGACAGGGGAGCAGTTCTTC. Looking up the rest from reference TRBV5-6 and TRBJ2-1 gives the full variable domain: DAGVTQSPTHLIKTRGQQVTLRCSPKSGHDTVSWYQQALGQGPQFIFQYYEEEERQRGNFPDRFSGHQFPNYSSELNVNALLLGDSALYLCASSSGTGEQFFGPGTRLTVL.

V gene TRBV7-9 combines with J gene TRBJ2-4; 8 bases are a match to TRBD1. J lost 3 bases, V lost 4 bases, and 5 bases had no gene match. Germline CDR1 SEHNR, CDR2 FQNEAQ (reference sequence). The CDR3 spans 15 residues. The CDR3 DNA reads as TGTGCCAGCAGCTACCCCGACAGGGGCAAAAACATTCAGTACTTC. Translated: CASSYPDRGKNIQYF. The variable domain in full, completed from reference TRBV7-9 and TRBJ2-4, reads DTGVSQNPRHKITKRGQNVTFRCDPISEHNRLYWYRQTLGQGPEFLTYFQNEAQLEKSRLLSDRFSAERPKGSFSTLEIQRTEQGDSAMYLCASSYPDRGKNIQYFGAGTRLSVL.

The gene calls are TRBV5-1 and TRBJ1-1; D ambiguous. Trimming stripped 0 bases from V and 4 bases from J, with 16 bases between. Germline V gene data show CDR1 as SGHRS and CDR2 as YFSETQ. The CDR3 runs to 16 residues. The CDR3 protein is CASSLVGLGGITEAFF. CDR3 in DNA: TGCGCCAGCAGCTTGGTAGGTTTGGGAGGGATCACTGAAGCTTTCTTT.

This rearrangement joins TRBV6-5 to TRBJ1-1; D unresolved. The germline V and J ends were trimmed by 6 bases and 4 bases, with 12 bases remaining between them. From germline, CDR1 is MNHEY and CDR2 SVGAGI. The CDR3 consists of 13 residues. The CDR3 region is CASSQLRVTEAFF. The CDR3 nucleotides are TGTGCCAGCAGCCAACTACGGGTCACTGAAGCTTTCTTT.

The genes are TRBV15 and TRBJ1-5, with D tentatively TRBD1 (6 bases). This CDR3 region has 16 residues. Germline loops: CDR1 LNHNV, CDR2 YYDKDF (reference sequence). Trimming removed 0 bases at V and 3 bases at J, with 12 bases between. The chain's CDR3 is CATSRELQGYNQPQHF. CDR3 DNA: TGTGCCACCAGCAGAGAGTTACAGGGCTACAATCAGCCCCAGCATTTT.

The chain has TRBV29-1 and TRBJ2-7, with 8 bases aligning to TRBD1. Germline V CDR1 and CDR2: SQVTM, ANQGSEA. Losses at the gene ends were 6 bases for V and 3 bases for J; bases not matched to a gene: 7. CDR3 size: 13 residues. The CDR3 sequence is CSVLQGVSYEQYF. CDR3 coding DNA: TGCAGCGTACTACAGGGGGTGAGCTACGAGCAGTACTTC.

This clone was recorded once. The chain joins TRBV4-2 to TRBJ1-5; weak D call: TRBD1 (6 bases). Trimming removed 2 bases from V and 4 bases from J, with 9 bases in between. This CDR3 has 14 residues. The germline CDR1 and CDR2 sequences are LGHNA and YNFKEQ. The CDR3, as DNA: TGTGCCAGCAGCCAATACAGGGATAATCAGCCCCAGCATTTT. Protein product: CASSQYRDNQPQHF.

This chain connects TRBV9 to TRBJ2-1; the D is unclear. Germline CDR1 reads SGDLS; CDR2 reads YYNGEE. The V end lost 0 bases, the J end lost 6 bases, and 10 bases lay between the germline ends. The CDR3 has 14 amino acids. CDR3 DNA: TGTGCCAGCAGCGTAGCGGCATTAGGCAATGAGCAGTTCTTC. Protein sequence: CASSVAALGNEQFF.

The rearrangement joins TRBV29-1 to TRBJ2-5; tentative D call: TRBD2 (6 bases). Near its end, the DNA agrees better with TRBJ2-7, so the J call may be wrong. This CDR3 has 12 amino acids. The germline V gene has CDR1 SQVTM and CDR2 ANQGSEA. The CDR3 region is CSVEGLSYEQYF. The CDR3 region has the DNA TGCAGCGTGGAGGGTTTATCCTACGAGCAGTACTTC.